This passage covers 4 T cell receptor beta chains from one sample sequenced in a study of blood T cell repertoires in COVID-19. The data were produced by immunoSEQ multiplex PCR, yet TCRdb's version contains in-frame clones alone and is incomplete. The profile shows about 330,000 clones, roughly 85% of them singletons. The material sequenced was peripheral blood. Receptor source: a human donor in a cohort sampled during active COVID-19.

The chain links TRBV25-1 to TRBJ2-5; D perhaps matches TRBD1 (6 bases). The germline CDR1 and CDR2 sequences are MGHDK and SYGVNS. Trimming took off 3 bases at V and 3 bases at J, with 20 bases between the two ends. There are 17 residues in the CDR3. CDR3 loop: CASSDRQGGTPKETQYF. CDR3 in DNA: TGTGCCAGCAGTGATCGACAAGGGGGAACACCCAAAGAGACCCAGTACTTC.

On this clone: This sample also contains other DNA sequences that code for the same CDR3. The chain carries TRBV27 and TRBJ1-1; 8 nucleotides align to TRBD1. The V gene's germline CDR1 is MNHEY and CDR2 SMNVEV (reference sequence). V shed 6 bases, J shed 2 bases, and the junction held 5 bases outside the gene matches. This CDR3 contains 14 residues. CDR3 sequence: CASSRDRGNTEAFF. CDR3 DNA: TGTGCCAGCAGCAGAGACAGGGGCAACACTGAAGCTTTCTTT.

This clone was recorded once. This chain joins TRBV11-2 and TRBJ2-7, with D possibly being TRBD1 (5 bases). V shed 5 bases and J shed 0 bases, with 17 bases lying between them. Looked up from germline, CDR1 is SGHAT and CDR2 is FQNNGV. The CDR3 runs 16 residues. Written as DNA, the CDR3 is TGTGCCAGCAGCCAAGTTTACAGGCCGAACTCCTACGAGCAGTACTTC. Translating gives CASSQVYRPNSYEQYF.

The genes are TRBV5-5 and TRBJ1-2; 7 nucleotides line up with TRBD1. V was pared by 3 bases and J by 8 bases, with 4 bases of the junction left unmatched. Germline loops: CDR1 SGHKS, CDR2 YYEKEE (reference sequence). This CDR3 contains 12 residues. The CDR3 sequence: CASSSYRGGYTF. CDR3 coding DNA: TGTGCCAGCAGCTCATACAGGGGCGGCTACACCTTC.